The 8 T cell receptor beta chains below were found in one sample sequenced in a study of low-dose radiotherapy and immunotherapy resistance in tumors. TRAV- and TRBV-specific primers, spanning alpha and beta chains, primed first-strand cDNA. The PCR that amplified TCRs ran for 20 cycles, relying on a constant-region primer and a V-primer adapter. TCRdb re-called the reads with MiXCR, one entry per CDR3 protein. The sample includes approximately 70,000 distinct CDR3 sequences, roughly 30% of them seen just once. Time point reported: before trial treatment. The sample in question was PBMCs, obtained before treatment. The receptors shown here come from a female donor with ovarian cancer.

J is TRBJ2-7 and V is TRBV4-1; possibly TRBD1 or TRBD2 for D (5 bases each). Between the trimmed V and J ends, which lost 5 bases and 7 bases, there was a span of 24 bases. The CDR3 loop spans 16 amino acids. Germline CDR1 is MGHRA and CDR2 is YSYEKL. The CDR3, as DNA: TGCGCCAGCAGCTTTAGTGGGGCGCGAGGGATCCATGAGCAGTACTTC. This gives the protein CASSFSGARGIHEQYF.

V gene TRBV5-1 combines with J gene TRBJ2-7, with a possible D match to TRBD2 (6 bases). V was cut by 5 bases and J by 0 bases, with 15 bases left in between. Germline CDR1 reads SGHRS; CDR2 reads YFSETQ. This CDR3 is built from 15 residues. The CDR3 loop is CASRSVAASSYEQYF. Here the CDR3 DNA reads TGCGCCAGCAGATCGGTAGCGGCAAGCTCCTACGAGCAGTACTTC.

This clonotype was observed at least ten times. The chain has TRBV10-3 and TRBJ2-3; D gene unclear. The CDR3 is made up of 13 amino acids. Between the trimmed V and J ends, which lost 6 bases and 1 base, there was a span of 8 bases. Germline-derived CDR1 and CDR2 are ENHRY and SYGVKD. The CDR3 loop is CAISGAGTDTQYF. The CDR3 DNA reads TGTGCCATCAGCGGCGCTGGCACAGATACGCAGTATTTT.

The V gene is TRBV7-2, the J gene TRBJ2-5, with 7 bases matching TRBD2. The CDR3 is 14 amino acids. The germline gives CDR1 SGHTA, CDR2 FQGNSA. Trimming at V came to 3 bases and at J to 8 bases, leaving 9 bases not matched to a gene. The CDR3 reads CASSFPGGSDTQYF. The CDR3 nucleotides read TGTGCCAGCAGCTTCCCGGGGGGTAGCGACACCCAGTACTTC.

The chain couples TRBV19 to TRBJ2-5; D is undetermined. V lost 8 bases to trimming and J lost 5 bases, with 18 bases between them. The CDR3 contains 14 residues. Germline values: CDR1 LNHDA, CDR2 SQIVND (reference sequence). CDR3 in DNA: TGTGCCAGTGGGGAAACCCGGCGCCCGGAGACCCAGTACTTC. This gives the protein CASGETRRPETQYF.

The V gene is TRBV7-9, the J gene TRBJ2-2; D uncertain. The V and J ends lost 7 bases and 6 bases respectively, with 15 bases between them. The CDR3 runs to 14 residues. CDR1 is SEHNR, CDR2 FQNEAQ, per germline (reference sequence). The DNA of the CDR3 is TGTGCCAGCACCCCGGGCTTTGGCGCCGGGGAGCTGTTTTTT. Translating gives CASTPGFGAGELFF.

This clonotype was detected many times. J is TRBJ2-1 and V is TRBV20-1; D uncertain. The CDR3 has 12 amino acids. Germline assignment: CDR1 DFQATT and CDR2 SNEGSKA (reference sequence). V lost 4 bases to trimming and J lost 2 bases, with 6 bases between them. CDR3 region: CSAKLAYNEQFF. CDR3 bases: TGCAGTGCTAAGCTAGCCTACAATGAGCAGTTCTTC.

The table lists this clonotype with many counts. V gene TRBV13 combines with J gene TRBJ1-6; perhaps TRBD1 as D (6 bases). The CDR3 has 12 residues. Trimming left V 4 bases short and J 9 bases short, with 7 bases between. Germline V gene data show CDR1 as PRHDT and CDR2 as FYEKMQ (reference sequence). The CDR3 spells CASSSQGSPLHF. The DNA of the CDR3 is TGTGCCAGCAGCTCACAGGGTTCACCCCTCCACTTT.